Listed below are T cell receptor beta chains from one sample, sequenced in a study of early T cells in non-severe SARS-CoV-2 infection. TCRdb itself ran the 5' RACE reads through MiXCR, one entry per CDR3 protein. The sample lists about 64,000 distinct CDR3 sequences, roughly 9% occurring once. This material consisted of whole blood, taken at baseline. These receptors were obtained from an adult who was a healthcare worker with PCR-confirmed SARS-CoV-2 infection or an uninfected control (not recorded which). The CDR3 runs from the conserved cysteine through the conserved F or W. The D gene is left open where the match is weak. The size entry is marked missing in some rows and otherwise reads once, few, many or a size class.

>TRBV2|-|TRBJ1-6|-
CASNQGNNSPLHF
TGTGCCAGCAATCAAGGGAATAATTCACCCCTCCACTTT
>TRBV3-1|-|TRBJ2-1|-
CASSQREYEQFF
TGTGCCAGCAGCCAAAGGGAGTATGAGCAGTTCTTC
>TRBV25-1|-|TRBJ1-2|-
CASSARREEDGYTF
TGTGCCAGCAGTGCTAGGAGGGAGGAGGATGGCTACACCTTC
>TRBV11-2|-|TRBJ2-2|-
CASSFGPNTGELFF
TGTGCCAGCAGCTTCGGACCGAACACCGGGGAGCTGTTTTTT
>TRBV7-9|many|TRBJ1-2|-
CASSPTIYGYTF
TGTGCCAGCAGCCCCACGATATATGGCTACACCTTC
>TRBV29-1|-|TRBJ2-6|TRBD1
CSVYRDRGPGANVLTF
TGCAGCGTCTACCGGGACAGGGGGCCGGGGGCCAACGTCCTGACTTTC
>TRBV7-6|few|TRBJ2-7|-
CASSYTPGTSLGEQYF
TGTGCCAGCAGTTATACTCCCGGGACTTCGTTGGGCGAGCAGTACTTC
>TRBV7-9|-|TRBJ2-2|TRBD2
CASTSSREDTGELFF
TGTGCCAGCACCTCGAGTCGGGAGGACACCGGGGAGCTGTTTTTT
>TRBV3-1|-|TRBJ2-3|-
CASSQDYGIRAQYF
TGTGCCAGCAGCCAAGATTACGGGATCCGAGCGCAGTATTTT
>TRBV12-3/TRBV12-4|-|TRBJ2-1|TRBD2
CASSSGLAGSSQDEQFF
TGTGCCAGCAGTTCCGGACTAGCGGGCAGTAGTCAGGATGAGCAGTTCTTC